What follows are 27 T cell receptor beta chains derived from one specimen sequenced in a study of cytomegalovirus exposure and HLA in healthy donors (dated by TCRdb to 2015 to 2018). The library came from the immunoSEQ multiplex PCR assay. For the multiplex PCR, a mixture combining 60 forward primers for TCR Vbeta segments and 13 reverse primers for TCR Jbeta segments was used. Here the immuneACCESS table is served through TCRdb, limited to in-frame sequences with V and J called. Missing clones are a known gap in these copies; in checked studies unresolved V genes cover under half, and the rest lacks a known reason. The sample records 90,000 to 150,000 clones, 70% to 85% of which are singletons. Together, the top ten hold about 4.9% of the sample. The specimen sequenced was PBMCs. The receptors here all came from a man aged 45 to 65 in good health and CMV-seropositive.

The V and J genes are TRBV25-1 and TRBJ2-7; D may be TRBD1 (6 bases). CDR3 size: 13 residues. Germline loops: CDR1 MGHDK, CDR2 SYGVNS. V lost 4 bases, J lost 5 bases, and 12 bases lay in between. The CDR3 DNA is TGTGCCAGCAGTGCCCACCACAGGGACGAGCAGTACTTC. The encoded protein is CASSAHHRDEQYF.

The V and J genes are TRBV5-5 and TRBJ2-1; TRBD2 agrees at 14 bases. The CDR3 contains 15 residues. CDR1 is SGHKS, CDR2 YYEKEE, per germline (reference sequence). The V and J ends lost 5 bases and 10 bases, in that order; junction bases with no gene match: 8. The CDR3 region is CASSQTSGRAGEQFF. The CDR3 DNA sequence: TGTGCCAGCAGTCAGACTAGCGGGAGGGCCGGGGAGCAGTTCTTC.

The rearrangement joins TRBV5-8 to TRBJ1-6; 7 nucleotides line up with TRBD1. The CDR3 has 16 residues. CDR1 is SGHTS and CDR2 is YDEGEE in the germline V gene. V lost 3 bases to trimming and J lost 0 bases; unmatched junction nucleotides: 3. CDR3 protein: CASSSNRGSYNSPLHF. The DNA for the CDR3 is TGTGCCAGCAGCTCCAACAGGGGCTCCTATAATTCACCCCTCCACTTT. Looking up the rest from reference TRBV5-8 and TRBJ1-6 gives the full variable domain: EAGVTQSPTHLIKTRGQQATLRCSPISGHTSVYWYQQALGLGLQFLLWYDEGEERNRGNFPPRFSGRQFPNYSSELNVNALELEDSALYLCASSSNRGSYNSPLHFGNGTRLTVT.

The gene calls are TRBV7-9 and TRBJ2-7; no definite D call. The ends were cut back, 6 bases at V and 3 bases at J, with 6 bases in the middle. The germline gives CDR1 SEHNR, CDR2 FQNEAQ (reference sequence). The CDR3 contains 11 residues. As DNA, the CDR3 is TGTGCCAGCAGTAACTTCTACGAGCAGTACTTC. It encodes CASSNFYEQYF.

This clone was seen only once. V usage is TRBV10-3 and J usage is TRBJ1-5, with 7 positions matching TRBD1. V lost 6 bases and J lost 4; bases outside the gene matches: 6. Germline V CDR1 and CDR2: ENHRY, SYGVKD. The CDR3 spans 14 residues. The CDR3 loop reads CAISTGDPNQPQHF. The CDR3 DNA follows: TGTGCCATCAGCACAGGGGATCCAAATCAGCCCCAGCATTTT.

CDR3 coding DNA: TGTGCCAGCAGTTTATGGGAGGACAGAGCCAAAAACATTCAGTACTTC. This gives the protein CASSLWEDRAKNIQYF. This chain uses TRBV28 with TRBJ2-4; TRBD1 is a possible D gene (6 bases). V shed 0 bases and J shed 0 bases, with 9 bases lying between them. The CDR3 totals 16 residues. CDR1 MDHEN and CDR2 SYDVKM come from the germline V gene.

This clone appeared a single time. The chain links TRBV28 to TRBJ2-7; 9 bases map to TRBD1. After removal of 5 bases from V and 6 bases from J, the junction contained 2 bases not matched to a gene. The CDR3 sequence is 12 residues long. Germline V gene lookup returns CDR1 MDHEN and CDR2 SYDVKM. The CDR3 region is CASSRQGGEQYF. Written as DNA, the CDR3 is TGTGCCAGCAGTCGACAGGGGGGCGAGCAGTACTTC.

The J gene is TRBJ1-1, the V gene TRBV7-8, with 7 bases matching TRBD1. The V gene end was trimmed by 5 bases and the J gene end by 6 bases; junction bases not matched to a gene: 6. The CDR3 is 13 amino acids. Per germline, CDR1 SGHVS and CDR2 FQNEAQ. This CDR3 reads CASSPDRVAEAFF. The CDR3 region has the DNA TGTGCCAGCAGCCCTGACAGGGTCGCTGAAGCTTTCTTT.

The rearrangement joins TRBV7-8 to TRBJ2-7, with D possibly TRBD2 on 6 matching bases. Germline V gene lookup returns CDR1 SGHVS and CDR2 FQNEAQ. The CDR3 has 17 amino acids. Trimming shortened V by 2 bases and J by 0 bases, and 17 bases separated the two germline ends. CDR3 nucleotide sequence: TGTGCCAGCAGCTTATCGATGATTGGGACTCACTCCTACGAGCAGTACTTC. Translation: CASSLSMIGTHSYEQYF. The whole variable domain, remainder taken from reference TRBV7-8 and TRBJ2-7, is GAGVSQSPRYKVAKRGQDVALRCDPISGHVSLFWYQQALGQGPEFLTYFQNEAQLDKSGLPSDRFFAERPEGSVSTLKIQRTQQEDSAVYLCASSLSMIGTHSYEQYFGPGTRLTVT.

The chain's CDR3 is CASSSSLLAGYNEQFF. The CDR3 bases are TGTGCCAGCAGCTCCTCATTGCTAGCGGGGTACAATGAGCAGTTCTTC. The gene calls are TRBV7-2 and TRBJ2-1; 9 bases fit TRBD2. Germline loops: CDR1 SGHTA, CDR2 FQGNSA. V gave up 4 bases and J gave up 4 bases; unmatched junction bases: 8. This CDR3 is 16 amino acids long.

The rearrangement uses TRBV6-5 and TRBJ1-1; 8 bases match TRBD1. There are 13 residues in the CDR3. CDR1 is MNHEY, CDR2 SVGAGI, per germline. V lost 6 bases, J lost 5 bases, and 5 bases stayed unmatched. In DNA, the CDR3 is TGTGCCAGCAGCGGGACAGGCATAACTGAAGCTTTCTTT. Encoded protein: CASSGTGITEAFF.

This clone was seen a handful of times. The CDR3 reads CASSPTTGGSYGYTF. CDR3 in DNA: TGTGCCAGCAGCCCAACCACAGGGGGCAGCTATGGCTACACCTTC. This chain connects TRBV7-2 to TRBJ1-2; 9 nucleotides align to TRBD1. The germline gives CDR1 SGHTA, CDR2 FQGNSA. The CDR3 runs to 15 residues. The junction had 8 bases not matched to a gene; V was cut back by 5 bases and J by 4 bases.

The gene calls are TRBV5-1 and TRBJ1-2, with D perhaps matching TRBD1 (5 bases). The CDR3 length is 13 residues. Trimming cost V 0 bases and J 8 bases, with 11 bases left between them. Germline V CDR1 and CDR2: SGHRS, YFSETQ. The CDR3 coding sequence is TGCGCCAGCAGCTTGGTGGCAGGGCCCGGCTACACCTTC. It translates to CASSLVAGPGYTF. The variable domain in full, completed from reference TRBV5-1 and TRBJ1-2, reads KAGVTQTPRYLIKTRGQQVTLSCSPISGHRSVSWYQQTPGQGLQFLFEYFSETQRNKGNFPGRFSGRQFSNSRSEMNVSTLELGDSALYLCASSLVAGPGYTFGSGTRLTVV.

The CDR3 bases are TGTGCCAGCAGCAGGGGACAGGGGGTTTATGGCTACACCTTC. Its translation is CASSRGQGVYGYTF. The chain carries TRBV21-1 and TRBJ1-2; the table calls TRBD1, which could not be checked here. TRBV21-1 is recorded as a pseudogene. There are 14 residues in the CDR3.

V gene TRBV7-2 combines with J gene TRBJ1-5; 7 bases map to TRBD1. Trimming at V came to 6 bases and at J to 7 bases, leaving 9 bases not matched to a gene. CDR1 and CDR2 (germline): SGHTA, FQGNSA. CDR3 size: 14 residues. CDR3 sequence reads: CASRMTGYEQPQHF. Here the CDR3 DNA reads TGTGCCAGCAGAATGACAGGGTACGAACAGCCCCAGCATTTT.

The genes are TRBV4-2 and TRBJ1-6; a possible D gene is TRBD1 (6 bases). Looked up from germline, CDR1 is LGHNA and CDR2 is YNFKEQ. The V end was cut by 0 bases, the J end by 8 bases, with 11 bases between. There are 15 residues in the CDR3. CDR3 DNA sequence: TGTGCCAGCAGCCAAGAGAGGGGGTATCATTCACCCCTCCACTTT. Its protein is CASSQERGYHSPLHF.

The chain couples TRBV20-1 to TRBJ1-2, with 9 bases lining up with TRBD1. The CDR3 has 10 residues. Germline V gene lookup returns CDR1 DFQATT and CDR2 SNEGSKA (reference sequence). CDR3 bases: TGCAGCGGACAGGGGAATGGCTACACCTTC. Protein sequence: CSGQGNGYTF.

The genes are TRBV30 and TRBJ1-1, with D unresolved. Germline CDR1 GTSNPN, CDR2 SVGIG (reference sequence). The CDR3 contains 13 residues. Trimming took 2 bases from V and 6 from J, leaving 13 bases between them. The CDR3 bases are TGTGCCTGGAGTCATCAAGAGGGTGCTGAAGCTTTCTTT. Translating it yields CAWSHQEGAEAFF.

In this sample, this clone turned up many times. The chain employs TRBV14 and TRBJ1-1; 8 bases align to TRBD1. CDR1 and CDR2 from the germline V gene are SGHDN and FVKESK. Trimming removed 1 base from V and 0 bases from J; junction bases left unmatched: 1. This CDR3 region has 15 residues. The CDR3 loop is CASSQGQGLNTEAFF. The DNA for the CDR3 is TGTGCCAGCAGCCAAGGACAGGGGCTGAACACTGAAGCTTTCTTT.

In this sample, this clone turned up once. CDR3 DNA sequence: TGTGCCAGCAGTGAGGGACTAGCGCGCTACGAGCAGTACTTC. It encodes CASSEGLARYEQYF. The V gene is TRBV6-1, the J gene TRBJ2-7; 10 bases are shared with TRBD2. Trimming cost V 3 bases and J 3 bases; bases outside gene matches: 2. Germline CDR1 and CDR2: MNHNS and SASEGT. The CDR3 contains 14 residues.

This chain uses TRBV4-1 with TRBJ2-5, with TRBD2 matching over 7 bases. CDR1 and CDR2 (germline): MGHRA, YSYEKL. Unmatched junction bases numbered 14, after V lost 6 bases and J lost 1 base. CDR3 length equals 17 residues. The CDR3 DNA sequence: TGCGCCAGCAGGGGGAGGGAAAGTGGGACCAGCCAAGAGACCCAGTACTTC. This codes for CASRGRESGTSQETQYF.

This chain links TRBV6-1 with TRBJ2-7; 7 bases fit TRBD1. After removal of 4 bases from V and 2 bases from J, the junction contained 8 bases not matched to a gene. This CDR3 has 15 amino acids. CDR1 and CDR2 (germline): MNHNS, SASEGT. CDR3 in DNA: TGTGCCAGCAGTGGGGGACAGATTCCTCCCTACGAGCAGTACTTC. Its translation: CASSGGQIPPYEQYF.

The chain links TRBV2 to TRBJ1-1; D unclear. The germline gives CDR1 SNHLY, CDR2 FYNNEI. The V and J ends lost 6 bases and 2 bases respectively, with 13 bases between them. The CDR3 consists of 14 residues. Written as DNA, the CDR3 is TGTGCCAGCAGAAGGAGCTGGTCCAACACTGAAGCTTTCTTT. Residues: CASRRSWSNTEAFF.

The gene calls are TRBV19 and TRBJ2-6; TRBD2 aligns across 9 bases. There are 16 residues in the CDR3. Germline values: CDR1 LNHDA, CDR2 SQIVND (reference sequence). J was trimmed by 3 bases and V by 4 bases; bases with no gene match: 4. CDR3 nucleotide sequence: TGTGCCAGTAGTACGGGACTAGCTGGTGGGGCCAACGTCCTGACTTTC. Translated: CASSTGLAGGANVLTF.

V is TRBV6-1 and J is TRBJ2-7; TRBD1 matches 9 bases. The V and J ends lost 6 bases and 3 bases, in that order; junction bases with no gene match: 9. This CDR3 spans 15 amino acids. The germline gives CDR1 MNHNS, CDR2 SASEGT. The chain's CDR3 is CASRIPGQGIYEQYF. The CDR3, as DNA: TGTGCCAGCAGGATACCGGGACAGGGCATCTACGAGCAGTACTTC.

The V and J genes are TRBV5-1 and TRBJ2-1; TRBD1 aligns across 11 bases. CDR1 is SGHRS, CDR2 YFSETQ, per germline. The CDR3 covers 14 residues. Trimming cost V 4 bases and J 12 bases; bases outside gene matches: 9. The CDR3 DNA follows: TGCGCCAGCAGCCGGGACAGGGGGGTAGCTGGGCAGTTCTTC. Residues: CASSRDRGVAGQFF.

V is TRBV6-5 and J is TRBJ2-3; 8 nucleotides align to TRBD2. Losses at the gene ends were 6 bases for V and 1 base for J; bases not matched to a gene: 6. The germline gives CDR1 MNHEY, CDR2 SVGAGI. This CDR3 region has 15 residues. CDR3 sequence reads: CASRSGGWGTDTQYF. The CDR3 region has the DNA TGTGCCAGCAGATCGGGGGGGTGGGGCACAGATACGCAGTATTTT.